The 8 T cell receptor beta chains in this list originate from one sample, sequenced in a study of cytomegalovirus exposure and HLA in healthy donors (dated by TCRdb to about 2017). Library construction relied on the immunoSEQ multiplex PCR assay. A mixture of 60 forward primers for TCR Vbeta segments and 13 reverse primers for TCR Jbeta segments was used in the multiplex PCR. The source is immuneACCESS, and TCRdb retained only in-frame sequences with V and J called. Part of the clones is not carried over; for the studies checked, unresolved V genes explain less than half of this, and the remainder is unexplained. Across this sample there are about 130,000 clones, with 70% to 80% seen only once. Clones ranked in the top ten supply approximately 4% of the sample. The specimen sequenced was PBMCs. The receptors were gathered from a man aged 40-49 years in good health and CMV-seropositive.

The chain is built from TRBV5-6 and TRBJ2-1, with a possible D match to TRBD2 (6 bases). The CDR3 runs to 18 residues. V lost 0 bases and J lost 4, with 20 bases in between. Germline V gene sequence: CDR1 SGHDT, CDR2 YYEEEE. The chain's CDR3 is CASSLVGGRGKSYNEQFF. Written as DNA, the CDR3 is TGTGCCAGCAGCTTGGTGGGGGGACGGGGGAAGTCGTACAATGAGCAGTTCTTC.

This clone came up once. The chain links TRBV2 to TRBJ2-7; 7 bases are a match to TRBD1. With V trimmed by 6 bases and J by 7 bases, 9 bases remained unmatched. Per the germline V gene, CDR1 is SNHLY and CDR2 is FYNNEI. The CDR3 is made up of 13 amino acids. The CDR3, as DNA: TGTGCCAGCAGCCCGGACAGGAGTCGAGAGCAGTACTTC. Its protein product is CASSPDRSREQYF.

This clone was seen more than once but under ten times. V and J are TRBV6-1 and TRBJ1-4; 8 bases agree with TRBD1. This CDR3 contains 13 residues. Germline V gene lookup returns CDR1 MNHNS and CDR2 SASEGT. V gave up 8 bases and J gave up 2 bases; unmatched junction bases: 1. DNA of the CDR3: TGTGCCAGCCGACAGGGGACTAATGAAAAACTGTTTTTT. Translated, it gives CASRQGTNEKLFF.

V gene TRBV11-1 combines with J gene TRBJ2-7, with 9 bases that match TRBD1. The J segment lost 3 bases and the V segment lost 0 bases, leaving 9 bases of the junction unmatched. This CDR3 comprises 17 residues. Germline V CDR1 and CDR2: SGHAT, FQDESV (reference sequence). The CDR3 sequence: CASSLARPGQGYYEQYF. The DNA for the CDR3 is TGTGCCAGCAGCTTAGCGAGACCGGGACAGGGCTACTACGAGCAGTACTTC.

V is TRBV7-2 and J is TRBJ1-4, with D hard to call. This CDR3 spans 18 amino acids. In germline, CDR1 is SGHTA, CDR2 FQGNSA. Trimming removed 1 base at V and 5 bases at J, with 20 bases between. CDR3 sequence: CASSLGRAAPTKNEKLFF. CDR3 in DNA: TGTGCCAGCAGCTTAGGGCGGGCAGCCCCAACTAAGAATGAAAAACTGTTTTTT.

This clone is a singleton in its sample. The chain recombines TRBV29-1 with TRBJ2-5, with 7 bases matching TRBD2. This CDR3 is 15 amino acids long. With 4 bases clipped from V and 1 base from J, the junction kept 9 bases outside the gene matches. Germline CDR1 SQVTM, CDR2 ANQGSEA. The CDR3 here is CSVAFETSLQETQYF. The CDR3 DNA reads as TGCAGCGTTGCTTTCGAGACTAGCCTCCAAGAGACCCAGTACTTC.

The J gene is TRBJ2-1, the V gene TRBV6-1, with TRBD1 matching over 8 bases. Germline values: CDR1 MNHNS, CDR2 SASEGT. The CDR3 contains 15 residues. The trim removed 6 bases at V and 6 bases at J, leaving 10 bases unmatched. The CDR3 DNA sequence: TGTGCCAGCAGAAGATCGGGACAGGCTATCAATGAGCAGTTCTTC. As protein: CASRRSGQAINEQFF.

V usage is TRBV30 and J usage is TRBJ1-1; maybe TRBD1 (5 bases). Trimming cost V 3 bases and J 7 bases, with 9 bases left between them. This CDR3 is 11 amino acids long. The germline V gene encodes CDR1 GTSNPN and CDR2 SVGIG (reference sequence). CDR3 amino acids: CAWRLGLEAFF. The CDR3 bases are TGTGCCTGGAGGCTGGGGCTTGAAGCTTTCTTT.